Shown below are 20 T cell receptor beta chains from a single sample sequenced in a study of molecular identifiers for immune sequencing clone quantification. TCRdb fed the PCR reads into MiXCR, producing one record per CDR3 protein. This sample has a few hundred thousand distinct CDR3 sequences; roughly a quarter occur once, and the top ten carry 0.65% to 0.75%. The sequenced sample consisted of naive CD8+ T cells from blood, with Jurkat cell RNA spiked in. The sample's subset: FACS-sorted CD8+CD4-CCR7+CD45RA+ naive T cells. All receptors come from a human donor in good health. Some libraries in this study had Jurkat cell RNA spiked in.

The chain employs TRBV9 and TRBJ2-3, with D unresolved. Germline V gene sequence: CDR1 SGDLS, CDR2 YYNGEE. V lost 0 bases, J lost 10 bases, and 15 bases lay in between. The CDR3 sequence is 14 residues long. CDR3 in DNA: TGTGCCAGCAGCGTAGCTTCCTACTCCGCTCCGCAGTATTTT. Translated, it gives CASSVASYSAPQYF.

This clonotype showed up just a few times. This chain joins TRBV28 and TRBJ1-1; unclear D gene. CDR1 is MDHEN, CDR2 SYDVKM, per germline. Between the trimmed V and J ends, which lost 6 bases and 0 bases, there was a span of 17 bases. The CDR3 contains 16 residues. The DNA of the CDR3 is TGTGCCAGCAGCCCTCCCCGTGAGGCAGTGAACACTGAAGCTTTCTTT. Protein product: CASSPPREAVNTEAFF.

This sequence joins TRBV30 and TRBJ2-7; D might be TRBD1 or TRBD2, each matching 5 bases. Trimming pared 1 base from V and 5 bases from J, leaving 15 bases between. The CDR3 is 14 residues long. Germline-derived CDR1 and CDR2 are GTSNPN and SVGIG (reference sequence). The CDR3 DNA is TGTGCCTGGAGTGCGGGGCAGGGTTTTAACGAGCAGTACTTC. Its translation is CAWSAGQGFNEQYF. The full variable domain, completed using reference TRBV30 and TRBJ2-7, is SQTIHQWPATLVQPVGSPLSLECTVEGTSNPNLYWYRQAAGRGLQLLFYSVGIGQISSEVPQNLSASRPQDRQFILSSKKLLLSDSGFYLCAWSAGQGFNEQYFGPGTRLTVT.

The CDR3 is CASGGSSYSNQPQHF. The DNA for the CDR3 is TGCGCCAGTGGCGGGTCTTCTTATAGCAATCAGCCCCAGCATTTT. The J gene is TRBJ1-5, the V gene TRBV10-2; D is unclear. Trimming shortened V by 9 bases and J by 0 bases, and 15 bases separated the two germline ends. The CDR3 consists of 15 residues. CDR1 is WSHSY, CDR2 SAAADI, per germline.

This clonotype was seen only a few times. The V call is TRBV27, the J call TRBJ2-2, with TRBD1 as a possible D gene (5 bases). The V and J ends lost 6 bases and 1 base respectively, with 6 bases between them. The CDR3 sequence is 13 residues long. Germline V gene data show CDR1 as MNHEY and CDR2 as SMNVEV (reference sequence). CDR3 sequence: CASSRENTGELFF. The DNA of the CDR3 is TGTGCCAGCAGCAGGGAGAACACCGGGGAGCTGTTTTTT.

Concerning this clonotype: A much larger clone differs by one base, so this may be a read error. This rearrangement joins TRBV10-2 to TRBJ1-1; TRBD1 might be the D (6 bases). CDR1 is WSHSY, CDR2 SAAADI, per germline. The CDR3 loop spans 14 amino acids. This CDR3 reads CASNELGTNTEAFF. As DNA, the CDR3 is TGCGCCAGCAATGAGTTAGGGACAAACACTGAAGCTTTCTTT.

This clonotype has ten or more counts. The rearrangement links TRBV4-3 to TRBJ2-7; no reliable D call. V lost 0 bases, J lost 2 bases, and 8 bases lay in between. In germline, CDR1 is LGHNA, CDR2 YSLEER. This CDR3 spans 14 amino acids. In DNA form, the CDR3 reads TGCGCCAGCAGCCAAGAAGTAGGTGCCTACGAGCAGTACTTC. This gives the protein CASSQEVGAYEQYF.

V and J are TRBV20-1 and TRBJ2-7; 8 bases map to TRBD1. V shed 5 bases, J shed 1 base, and the junction held 7 bases outside the gene matches. This CDR3 comprises 14 residues. From germline, CDR1 is DFQATT and CDR2 SNEGSKA (reference sequence). For the CDR3, the DNA is TGCAGTGCTGCAAATGACAGGGGTTCCTACGAGCAGTACTTC. Its protein product is CSAANDRGSYEQYF.

This clonotype was detected many times. V gene TRBV28 combines with J gene TRBJ2-5, with 7 positions matching TRBD1. J lost 2 bases, V lost 7 bases, and 4 bases had no gene match. Germline V gene sequence: CDR1 MDHEN, CDR2 SYDVKM. The CDR3 has 13 residues. The CDR3 bases are TGTGCCAGCATGGGACAGTCTCAAGAGACCCAGTACTTC. This encodes CASMGQSQETQYF.

The gene calls are TRBV4-3 and TRBJ2-3; 9 positions agree with TRBD2. Per germline, CDR1 LGHNA and CDR2 YSLEER. V gave up 4 bases and J gave up 2 bases; unmatched junction bases: 7. The CDR3 consists of 16 residues. CDR3 loop: CASSRTTSGSTDTQYF. As DNA, the CDR3 is TGCGCCAGCAGCCGAACAACTAGCGGGTCCACAGATACGCAGTATTTT.

This clonotype was seen a few times. J is TRBJ2-5 and V is TRBV29-1, with D unresolved. Trimming took 5 bases from V and 3 from J, leaving 4 bases between them. The CDR3 contains 10 residues. Germline V CDR1 and CDR2: SQVTM, ANQGSEA. CDR3: CSVREETQYF. In nucleotides, the CDR3 is TGCAGCGTTCGGGAAGAGACCCAGTACTTC.

Ten or more counts support this clonotype. The chain is built from TRBV6-5 and TRBJ2-1, with 7 bases identical to TRBD1. Looked up from germline, CDR1 is MNHEY and CDR2 is SVGAGI. The CDR3 covers 15 residues. J lost 8 bases, V lost 0 bases, and 7 bases had no gene match. The CDR3 DNA reads as TGTGCCAGCAGTTACTCAGAAGGGGGCTTCGATGAGCAGTTCTTC. The encoded protein is CASSYSEGGFDEQFF.

A word on this clonotype: A much larger clone lies a single base off, so this may be a read error. This chain links TRBV6-5 with TRBJ1-1; weak D call: TRBD1 (5 bases). V dropped 6 bases and J dropped 11 bases, with 19 bases sitting between them. Germline CDR1 is MNHEY and CDR2 is SVGAGI. The CDR3 spans 13 residues. The CDR3 region is CASSTDTVRTAFF. In DNA form, the CDR3 reads TGTGCCAGCAGCACGGACACCGTAAGGACGGCTTTCTTT.

The CDR3 spells CASSLSRVGVNTEAFF. The CDR3 DNA reads as TGTGCCAGCAGCTTAAGCCGAGTTGGAGTGAACACTGAAGCTTTCTTT. The chain recombines TRBV11-2 with TRBJ1-1; D not certain. V was trimmed by 2 bases and J by 0 bases, leaving 13 bases between them. The CDR3 has 16 residues. CDR1 is SGHAT and CDR2 is FQNNGV in the germline V gene.

Regarding this clonotype: A read error may be the cause here, since a much bigger clone is one base away. The chain uses TRBV29-1 and TRBJ2-1, with TRBD2 as a possible D gene (6 bases). CDR1 SQVTM and CDR2 ANQGSEA come from the germline V gene. The CDR3 has 16 residues. Trimming removed 7 bases from V and 3 bases from J, with 22 bases in between. CDR3 coding DNA: TGCAGCGCCCGGCCAGGGCCTGGCGGGGACTACAATGAGCAGTTCTTC. It translates to CSARPGPGGDYNEQFF.

This clonotype was counted at least ten times. The rearrangement links TRBV28 to TRBJ2-7; 8 nucleotides agree with TRBD1. CDR3 length equals 18 residues. Germline values: CDR1 MDHEN, CDR2 SYDVKM. V lost 3 bases and J lost 4; bases outside the gene matches: 17. CDR3 DNA: TGTGCCAGCAGTTTCCCTCACTATCAGACAGGGGAAGGATACGAGCAGTACTTC. Translation gives CASSFPHYQTGEGYEQYF.

The chain links TRBV3-1 to TRBJ2-1; the D gene is possibly TRBD2 (5 bases). The CDR3 is 17 amino acids. Per germline, CDR1 LGHDT and CDR2 YNNKEL (reference sequence). V gave up 5 bases and J gave up 2 bases, with 19 bases separating them. The chain's CDR3 is CASSGEARGVAYNEQFF. CDR3 bases: TGTGCCAGCAGCGGCGAGGCTCGGGGTGTGGCCTACAATGAGCAGTTCTTC.

In its sample, this clonotype was seen many times. The chain couples TRBV5-4 to TRBJ2-7, with 13 bases fitting TRBD2. CDR3 size: 16 residues. The V gene end was trimmed by 4 bases and the J gene end by 7 bases; junction bases not matched to a gene: 11. CDR1 and CDR2 (germline): SGHNT, YYREEE (reference sequence). The CDR3 DNA sequence: TGTGCCAGCAGCCCGGGGACTAGCGGGAAATTTGGGGAGCAGTACTTC. Protein: CASSPGTSGKFGEQYF.

This clonotype has just a few counts. The V call is TRBV27, the J call TRBJ2-1; TRBD2 matches at 9 bases. Germline V gene sequence: CDR1 MNHEY, CDR2 SMNVEV (reference sequence). This CDR3 is built from 14 residues. The junction had 10 bases not matched to a gene; V was cut back by 8 bases and J by 8 bases. CDR3: CASGGFSGSYEQFF. The DNA of the CDR3 is TGTGCCAGCGGGGGTTTTAGCGGGAGCTATGAGCAGTTCTTC.

This clonotype has a count of ten or more. The chain joins TRBV7-9 to TRBJ2-5; 12 bases line up with TRBD2. J was trimmed by 0 bases and V by 5 bases; bases with no gene match: 7. This CDR3 comprises 17 residues. Germline loops: CDR1 SEHNR, CDR2 FQNEAQ (reference sequence). The CDR3 sequence is CASSLVTSGGYQETQYF. In DNA form, the CDR3 reads TGTGCCAGCAGCCTCGTCACTAGCGGGGGGTACCAAGAGACCCAGTACTTC.